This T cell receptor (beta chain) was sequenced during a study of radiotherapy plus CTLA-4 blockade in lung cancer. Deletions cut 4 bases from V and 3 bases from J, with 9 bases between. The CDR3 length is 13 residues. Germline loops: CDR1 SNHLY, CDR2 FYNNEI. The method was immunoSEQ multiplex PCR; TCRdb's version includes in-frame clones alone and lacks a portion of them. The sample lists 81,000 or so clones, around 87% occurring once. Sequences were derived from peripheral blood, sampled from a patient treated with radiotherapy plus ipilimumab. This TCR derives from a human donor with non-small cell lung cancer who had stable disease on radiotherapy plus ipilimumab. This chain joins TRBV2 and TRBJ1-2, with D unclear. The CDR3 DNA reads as TGTGCCAGCAGTGGACTAGCCTACTATGGCTACACCTTC. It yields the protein CASSGLAYYGYTF.